This T cell receptor beta chain stems from a study of T cell repertoires in breast cancer. Paired alpha-beta TCRs of CD8+ T cells were analyzed by expanded emulsion RT-PCR. Overnight incubation in 9.5 to 10 IU/mL IL-2 followed CD8 positive selection of the T cells. During the second nested PCR, blocking oligonucleotides suppressed genes that were not paired. Via MiXCR, TCRdb re-called the emulsion pairing reads, giving one row per CDR3 protein. The repertoire includes roughly 40,000 distinct CDR3 sequences, less than 55% of them detected once, and about 60% sits in the top ten. Sequencing was done on a sample of CD8+ T cells. This clonotype was obtained from a pool of human donors with breast cancer or a healthy control (not recorded which).

CDR3 sequence (DNA): TGTGCCAGCAGCTTAGACCCTTGGAACTATGGCTACACCTTC. Its translation: CASSLDPWNYGYTF. The gene calls are TRBV28 and TRBJ1-2; D is unresolved. Germline values: CDR1 MDHEN, CDR2 SYDVKM. V dropped 6 bases and J dropped 2 bases, with 13 bases sitting between them. The CDR3 runs to 14 residues.